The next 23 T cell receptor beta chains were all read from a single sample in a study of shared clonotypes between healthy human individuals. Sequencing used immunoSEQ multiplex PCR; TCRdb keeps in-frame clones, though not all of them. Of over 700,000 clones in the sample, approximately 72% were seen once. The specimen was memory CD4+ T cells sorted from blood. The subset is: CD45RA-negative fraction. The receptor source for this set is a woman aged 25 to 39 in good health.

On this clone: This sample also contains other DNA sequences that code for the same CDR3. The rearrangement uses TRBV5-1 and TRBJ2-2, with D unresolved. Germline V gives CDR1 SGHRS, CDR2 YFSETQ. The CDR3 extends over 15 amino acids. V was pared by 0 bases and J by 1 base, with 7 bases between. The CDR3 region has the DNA TGCGCCAGCAGCTTGGCCATCGGGAACACCGGGGAGCTGTTTTTT. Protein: CASSLAIGNTGELFF.

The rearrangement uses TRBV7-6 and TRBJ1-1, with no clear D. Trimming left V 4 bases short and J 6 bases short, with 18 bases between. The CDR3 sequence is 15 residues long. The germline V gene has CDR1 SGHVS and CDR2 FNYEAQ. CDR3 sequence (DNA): TGTGCCAGCAGCTCCACCGCAGGTAAATACTCTGAAGCTTTCTTT. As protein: CASSSTAGKYSEAFF.

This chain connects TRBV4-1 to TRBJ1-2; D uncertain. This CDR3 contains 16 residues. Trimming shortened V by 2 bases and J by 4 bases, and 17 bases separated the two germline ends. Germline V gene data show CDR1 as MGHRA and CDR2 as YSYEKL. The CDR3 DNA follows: TGCGCCAGCAGCCAATCGCCCGACGGGGTTGTCTATGGCTACACCTTC. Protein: CASSQSPDGVVYGYTF.

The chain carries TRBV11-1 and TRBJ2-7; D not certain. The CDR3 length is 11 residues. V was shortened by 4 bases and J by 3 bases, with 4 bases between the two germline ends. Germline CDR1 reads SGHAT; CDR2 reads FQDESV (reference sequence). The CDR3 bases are TGTGCCAGCAGCTCAGGCTACGAGCAGTACTTC. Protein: CASSSGYEQYF.

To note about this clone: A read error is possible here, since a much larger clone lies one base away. The CDR3 loop is CASSFAGGTEAFF. Written as DNA, the CDR3 is TGTGCCAGCAGTTTCGCAGGGGGCACTGAAGCTTTCTTT. The chain uses TRBV27 and TRBJ1-1; TRBD1 matches at 7 bases. V dropped 3 bases and J dropped 4; count of bases not matched to a gene: 2. CDR1 is MNHEY and CDR2 is SMNVEV in the germline V gene (reference sequence). The CDR3 extends over 13 amino acids.

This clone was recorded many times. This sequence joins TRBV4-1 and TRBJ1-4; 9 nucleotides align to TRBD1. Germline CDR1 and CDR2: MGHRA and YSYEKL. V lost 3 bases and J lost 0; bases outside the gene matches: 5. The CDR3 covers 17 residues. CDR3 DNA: TGCGCCAGCAGCCAGCCAGACAGGGGGGCAACTAATGAAAAACTGTTTTTT. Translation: CASSQPDRGATNEKLFF.

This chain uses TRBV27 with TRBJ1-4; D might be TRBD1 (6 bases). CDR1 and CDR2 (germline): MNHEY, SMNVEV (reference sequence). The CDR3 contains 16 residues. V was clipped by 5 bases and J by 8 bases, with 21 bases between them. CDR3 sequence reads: CASSRERGWSLEKLFF. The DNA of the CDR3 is TGTGCCAGCAGTCGAGAGAGGGGGTGGAGTTTGGAAAAACTGTTTTTT.

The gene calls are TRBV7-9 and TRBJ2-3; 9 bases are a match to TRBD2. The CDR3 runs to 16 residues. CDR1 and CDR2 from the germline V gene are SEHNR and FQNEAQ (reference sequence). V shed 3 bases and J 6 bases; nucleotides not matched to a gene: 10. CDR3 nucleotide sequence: TGTGCCAGCAGCTTTGTGTTAGCGGGAGAGTCTGATACGCAGTATTTT. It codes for CASSFVLAGESDTQYF.

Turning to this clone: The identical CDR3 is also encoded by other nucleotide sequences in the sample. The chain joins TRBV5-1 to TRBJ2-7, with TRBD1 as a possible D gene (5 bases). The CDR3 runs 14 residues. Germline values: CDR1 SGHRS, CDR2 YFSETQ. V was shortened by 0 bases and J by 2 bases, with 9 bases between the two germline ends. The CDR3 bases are TGCGCCAGCAGCTTGGTGCAGGGCCCCTACGAGCAGTACTTC. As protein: CASSLVQGPYEQYF.

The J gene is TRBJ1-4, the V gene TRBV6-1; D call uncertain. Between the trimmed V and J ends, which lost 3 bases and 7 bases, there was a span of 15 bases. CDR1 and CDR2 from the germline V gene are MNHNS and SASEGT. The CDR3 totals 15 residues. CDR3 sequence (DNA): TGTGCCAGCAGTGATTTTGGTGAAGTCGGTGAAAAACTGTTTTTT. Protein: CASSDFGEVGEKLFF.

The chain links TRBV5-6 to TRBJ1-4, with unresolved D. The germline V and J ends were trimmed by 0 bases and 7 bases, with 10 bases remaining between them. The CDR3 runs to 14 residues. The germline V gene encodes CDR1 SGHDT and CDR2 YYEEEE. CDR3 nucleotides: TGTGCCAGCAGCTTGGGCAGGTCTGTTGAAAAACTGTTTTTT. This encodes CASSLGRSVEKLFF. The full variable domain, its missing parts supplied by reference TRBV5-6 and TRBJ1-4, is DAGVTQSPTHLIKTRGQQVTLRCSPKSGHDTVSWYQQALGQGPQFIFQYYEEEERQRGNFPDRFSGHQFPNYSSELNVNALLLGDSALYLCASSLGRSVEKLFFGSGTQLSVL.

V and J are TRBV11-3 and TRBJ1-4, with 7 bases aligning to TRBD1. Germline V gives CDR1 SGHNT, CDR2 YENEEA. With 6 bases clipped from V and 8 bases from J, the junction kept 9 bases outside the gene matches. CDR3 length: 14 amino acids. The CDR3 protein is CASRQGVVGEKLFF. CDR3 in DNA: TGTGCCAGCAGGCAGGGGGTAGTTGGAGAAAAACTGTTTTTT.

The DNA for the CDR3 is TGTGCCAGCAGCCGGACAGGGGAGGGCTATGGCTACACCTTC. Its protein is CASSRTGEGYGYTF. The chain couples TRBV11-2 to TRBJ1-2, with 9 bases fitting TRBD1. Germline V gene data show CDR1 as SGHAT and CDR2 as FQNNGV. The J segment lost 4 bases and the V segment lost 5 bases, leaving 5 bases of the junction unmatched. CDR3 length: 14 amino acids.

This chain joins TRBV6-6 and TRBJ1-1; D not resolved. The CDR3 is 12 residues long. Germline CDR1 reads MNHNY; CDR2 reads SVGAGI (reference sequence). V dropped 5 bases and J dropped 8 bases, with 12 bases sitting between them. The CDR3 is CASSDIIGEAFF. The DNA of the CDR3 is TGTGCCAGCAGTGATATCATCGGCGAAGCTTTCTTT.

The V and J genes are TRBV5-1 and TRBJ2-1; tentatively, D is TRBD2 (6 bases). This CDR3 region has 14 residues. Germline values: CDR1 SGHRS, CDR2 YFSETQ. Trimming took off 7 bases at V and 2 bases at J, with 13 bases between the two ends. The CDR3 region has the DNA TGCGCCAGCGCCGGGAGTCCCCCCTACAATGAGCAGTTCTTC. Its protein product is CASAGSPPYNEQFF.

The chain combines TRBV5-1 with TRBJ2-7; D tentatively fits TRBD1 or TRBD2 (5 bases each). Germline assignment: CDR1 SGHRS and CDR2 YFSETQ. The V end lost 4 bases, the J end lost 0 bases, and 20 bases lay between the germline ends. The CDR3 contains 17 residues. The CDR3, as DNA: TGCGCCAGCAGCGTGGGGCCCGTGGGTAGCGCCTCCTACGAGCAGTACTTC. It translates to CASSVGPVGSASYEQYF.

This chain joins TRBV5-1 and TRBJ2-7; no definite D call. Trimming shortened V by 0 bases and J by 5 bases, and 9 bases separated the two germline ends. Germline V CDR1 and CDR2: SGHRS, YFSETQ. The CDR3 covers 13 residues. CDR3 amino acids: CASSLGFADEQYF. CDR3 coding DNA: TGCGCCAGCAGCTTGGGGTTCGCTGACGAGCAGTACTTC.

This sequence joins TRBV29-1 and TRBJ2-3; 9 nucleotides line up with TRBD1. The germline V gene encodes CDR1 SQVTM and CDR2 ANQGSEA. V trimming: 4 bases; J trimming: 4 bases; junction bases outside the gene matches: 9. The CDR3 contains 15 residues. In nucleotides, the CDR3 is TGCAGCGTTGGGGGGGGACAGGGTGGATCAGATACGCAGTATTTT. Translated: CSVGGGQGGSDTQYF.

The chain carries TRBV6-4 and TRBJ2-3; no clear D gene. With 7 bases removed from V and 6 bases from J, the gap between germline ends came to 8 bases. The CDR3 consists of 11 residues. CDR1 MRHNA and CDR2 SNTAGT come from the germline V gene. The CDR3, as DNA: TGTGCCAGCAACCGGACGGATACGCAGTATTTT. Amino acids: CASNRTDTQYF.

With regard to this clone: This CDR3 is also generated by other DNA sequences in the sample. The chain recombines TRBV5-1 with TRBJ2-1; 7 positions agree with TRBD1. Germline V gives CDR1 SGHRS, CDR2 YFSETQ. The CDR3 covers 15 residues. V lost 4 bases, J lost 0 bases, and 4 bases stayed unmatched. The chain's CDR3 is CASSRDSSSYNEQFF. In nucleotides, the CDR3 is TGCGCCAGCAGCCGGGACAGTTCCTCCTACAATGAGCAGTTCTTC.

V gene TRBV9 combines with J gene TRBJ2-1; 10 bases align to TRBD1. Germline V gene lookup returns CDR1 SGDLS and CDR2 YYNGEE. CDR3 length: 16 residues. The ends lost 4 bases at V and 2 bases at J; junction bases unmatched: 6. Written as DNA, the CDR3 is TGTGCCAGCAGCCCCACGACAGGGGGCGCCTACAATGAGCAGTTCTTC. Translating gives CASSPTTGGAYNEQFF.

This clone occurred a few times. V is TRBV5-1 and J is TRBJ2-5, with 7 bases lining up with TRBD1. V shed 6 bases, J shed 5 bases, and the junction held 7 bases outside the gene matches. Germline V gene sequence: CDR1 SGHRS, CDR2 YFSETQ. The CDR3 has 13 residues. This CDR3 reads CASTGPRGETQYF. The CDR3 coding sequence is TGCGCCAGCACCGGGCCCAGGGGGGAGACCCAGTACTTC.

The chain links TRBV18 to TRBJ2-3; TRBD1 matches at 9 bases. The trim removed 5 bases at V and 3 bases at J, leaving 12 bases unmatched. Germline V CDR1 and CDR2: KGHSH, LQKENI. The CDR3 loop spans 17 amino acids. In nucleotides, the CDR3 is TGTGCCAGCTCATCGTCCCCTGGGACAGGGCTTACAGATACGCAGTATTTT. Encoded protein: CASSSSPGTGLTDTQYF.